This passage covers 27 T cell receptor beta chains from one sample sequenced in a study of shared clonotypes between healthy human individuals (dated by TCRdb to about 2020). Libraries came from the immunoSEQ multiplex PCR assay. The table comes from immuneACCESS by way of TCRdb, which keeps in-frame sequences with V and J called. Part of the clones is missing from these tables; in studies checked, under half for an unresolved V gene and the rest for unknown reasons. In all, the sample holds roughly 1,100,000 clones, and around 74% of those were seen once. The top ten constitute roughly 1.4% of the sample. The specimen was memory CD4+ T cells sorted from blood. Read against the paper, the sample's cell subset or site label means: CD45RA-negative fraction. These receptors were taken from a man aged 18 to 29 in good health.

This clone was observed a few times. The identical CDR3 is also encoded by other nucleotide sequences in the sample. J is TRBJ2-7 and V is TRBV7-6; 9 bases fit TRBD2. The V and J ends lost 0 bases and 3 bases, in that order; junction bases with no gene match: 3. Germline CDR1 SGHVS, CDR2 FNYEAQ. The length of the CDR3 is 15 residues. The CDR3 reads CASSLALAGNYEQYF. The CDR3 DNA sequence: TGTGCCAGCAGCTTAGCGCTAGCGGGGAACTACGAGCAGTACTTC.

This clone was counted a few times. Other DNA sequences in this specimen translate into the identical CDR3. This chain joins TRBV6-6 and TRBJ1-1; 7 bases fit TRBD1. CDR3 size: 15 residues. CDR1 and CDR2 from the germline V gene are MNHNY and SVGAGI (reference sequence). V shed 0 bases and J 0 bases; nucleotides not matched to a gene: 1. The CDR3 loop reads CASSYSGGLNTEAFF. The CDR3, as DNA: TGTGCCAGCAGTTACTCAGGGGGCTTGAACACTGAAGCTTTCTTT.

Comment on this clone: Other DNA sequences of this sample code for an identical CDR3. The CDR3 loop reads CASSLGLAGVETQYF. The CDR3 DNA reads as TGTGCCAGCAGCTTAGGACTAGCGGGAGTCGAGACCCAGTACTTC. The chain couples TRBV7-2 to TRBJ2-5, with 12 bases matching TRBD2. Germline values: CDR1 SGHTA, CDR2 FQGNSA. The CDR3 spans 15 residues. The ends lost 1 base at V and 5 bases at J; junction bases unmatched: 2.

Note on this clone: This sample also contains other DNA sequences that code for the same CDR3. The chain recombines TRBV9 with TRBJ1-1; the D is unclear. This CDR3 region has 14 residues. Trimming left V 0 bases short and J 2 bases short, with 8 bases between. From germline, CDR1 is SGDLS and CDR2 YYNGEE. The CDR3 spells CASSVASGNTEAFF. For the CDR3, the DNA is TGTGCCAGCAGCGTAGCTTCGGGAAACACTGAAGCTTTCTTT.

The chain links TRBV19 to TRBJ1-1, with TRBD1 matching 10 bases. Germline V CDR1 and CDR2: LNHDA, SQIVND (reference sequence). J gave up 5 bases and V 5 bases, and 14 bases lay outside the gene matches. The CDR3 extends over 17 amino acids. CDR3 region: CASSSRTGGISKTEAFF. CDR3 bases: TGTGCCAGTAGTTCACGGACAGGGGGGATCTCAAAGACTGAAGCTTTCTTT.

V usage is TRBV19 and J usage is TRBJ2-6; 9 nucleotides agree with TRBD1. The CDR3 runs to 15 residues. Germline V gene sequence: CDR1 LNHDA, CDR2 SQIVND (reference sequence). J was trimmed by 10 bases and V by 2 bases; bases with no gene match: 6. The CDR3 here is CASSIQTGGRNVLTF. The DNA for the CDR3 is TGTGCCAGTAGTATACAGACAGGGGGAAGGAACGTCCTGACTTTC.

V is TRBV4-1 and J is TRBJ2-7; TRBD1 matches 7 bases. CDR3 size: 14 residues. Unmatched junction bases numbered 7, after V lost 4 bases and J lost 4 bases. The germline V gene encodes CDR1 MGHRA and CDR2 YSYEKL. DNA of the CDR3: TGCGCCAGCAGCCGCCCGGGACAGAGTTACGAGCAGTACTTC. Protein sequence: CASSRPGQSYEQYF.

The gene calls are TRBV5-1 and TRBJ2-7; TRBD1 agrees at 10 bases. Germline-derived CDR1 and CDR2 are SGHRS and YFSETQ. V was pared by 4 bases and J by 3 bases, with 7 bases of the junction left unmatched. This CDR3 contains 15 residues. CDR3 sequence reads: CASSASGTGDYEQYF. DNA of the CDR3: TGCGCCAGCAGCGCATCCGGGACAGGGGACTACGAGCAGTACTTC.

The chain is built from TRBV7-9 and TRBJ1-2; D unresolved. The germline V and J ends were trimmed by 4 bases and 8 bases, with 17 bases remaining between them. This CDR3 has 14 amino acids. Looked up from germline, CDR1 is SEHNR and CDR2 is FQNEAQ (reference sequence). DNA for the CDR3: TGTGCCAGCAGCTCAACCTCACGGGGAGTCGGCTACACCTTC. It yields the protein CASSSTSRGVGYTF. The variable domain in full, with the rest retrieved from reference TRBV7-9 and TRBJ1-2, is DTGVSQNPRHKITKRGQNVTFRCDPISEHNRLYWYRQTLGQGPEFLTYFQNEAQLEKSRLLSDRFSAERPKGSFSTLEIQRTEQGDSAMYLCASSSTSRGVGYTFGSGTRLTVV.

This clone appeared a few times. V and J are TRBV5-8 and TRBJ2-7, with 8 bases aligning to TRBD1. V dropped 1 base and J dropped 1; count of bases not matched to a gene: 4. The CDR3 loop spans 15 amino acids. Germline lookup yields CDR1 SGHTS and CDR2 YDEGEE. The CDR3 loop reads CASSLYRTGSYEQYF. In DNA form, the CDR3 reads TGTGCCAGCAGCTTGTACCGGACAGGGTCCTACGAGCAGTACTTC.

The genes are TRBV7-3 and TRBJ1-5; D is perhaps TRBD1 (5 bases). CDR1 and CDR2 from the germline V gene are SGHTA and FQGTGA. This CDR3 region has 14 residues. V was pared by 2 bases and J by 3 bases, with 8 bases between. This CDR3 is CASSLGGYNQPQHF. The CDR3 nucleotides are TGTGCCAGCAGCTTAGGGGGATACAATCAGCCCCAGCATTTT.

The sample holds a few counts of this clone. The rearrangement joins TRBV28 to TRBJ2-7; D may be TRBD2 (5 bases). Trimming stripped 4 bases from V and 5 bases from J, with 12 bases between. Germline V gives CDR1 MDHEN, CDR2 SYDVKM. The CDR3 length is 13 residues. CDR3 sequence (DNA): TGTGCCAGCAGTTACCCGGGGATCGACGAGCAGTACTTC. It encodes CASSYPGIDEQYF.

The chain links TRBV30 to TRBJ2-7; D remains unclear. The length of the CDR3 is 12 residues. V gave up 3 bases and J gave up 5 bases, with 11 bases separating them. CDR1 and CDR2 from the germline V gene are GTSNPN and SVGIG (reference sequence). The CDR3 spells CAWRVKTHEQYF. The CDR3 nucleotides read TGTGCCTGGAGGGTTAAAACCCACGAGCAGTACTTC.

This sequence joins TRBV7-2 and TRBJ2-1; no clear D gene. CDR1 and CDR2 from the germline V gene are SGHTA and FQGNSA. The CDR3 is 16 amino acids. Trimming shortened V by 5 bases and J by 4 bases, and 18 bases separated the two germline ends. CDR3 in DNA: TGTGCCAGCAGCCGAACCGAGGCGGTTAATTACAATGAGCAGTTCTTC. Translation gives CASSRTEAVNYNEQFF.

The chain is built from TRBV5-4 and TRBJ1-1; D might be TRBD1 (6 bases). V gave up 0 bases and J gave up 8 bases, with 17 bases separating them. CDR1 is SGHNT, CDR2 YYREEE, per germline (reference sequence). The CDR3 runs 15 residues. CDR3 in DNA: TGTGCCAGCAGCTTGGGTAGGACAGTTCCCGGAGAAGCTTTCTTT. As protein: CASSLGRTVPGEAFF.

The V call is TRBV19, the J call TRBJ1-5; no definite D call. This CDR3 has 13 amino acids. Trimming took 2 bases from V and 3 from J, leaving 5 bases between them. Germline values: CDR1 LNHDA, CDR2 SQIVND (reference sequence). The CDR3 nucleotides read TGTGCCAGTAGTATACTGCACAATCAGCCCCAGCATTTT. Amino acids: CASSILHNQPQHF.

The chain has TRBV10-1 and TRBJ2-3, with a tentative D call TRBD2 (6 bases). This CDR3 contains 15 residues. CDR1 and CDR2 from the germline V gene are WNHNN and SYGVQD (reference sequence). Trimming removed 0 bases at V and 8 bases at J, with 15 bases between. CDR3 in DNA: TGCGCCAGCAGTGAGTCGACTCTGGGAGCGGGTACGCAGTATTTT. This translates into CASSESTLGAGTQYF.

V usage is TRBV5-4 and J usage is TRBJ2-5; 7 bases align to TRBD2. The CDR3 contains 17 residues. Germline CDR1 is SGHNT and CDR2 is YYREEE (reference sequence). V lost 4 bases and J lost 5; bases outside the gene matches: 17. Written as DNA, the CDR3 is TGTGCCAGCAGCAAGGGAGGGCTCTCTCGGACGGGGGAGACCCAGTACTTC. It codes for CASSKGGLSRTGETQYF.

V usage is TRBV6-6 and J usage is TRBJ1-5; D is ambiguous. The germline gives CDR1 MNHNY, CDR2 SVGAGI (reference sequence). Deletions cut 6 bases from V and 5 bases from J, with 5 bases between. The CDR3 totals 11 residues. The CDR3 spells CASSLDQPQHF. The CDR3 bases are TGTGCCAGCAGCCTCGATCAGCCCCAGCATTTT.

The genes are TRBV30 and TRBJ2-7, with D perhaps TRBD1 or TRBD2 (5 bases each). The germline gives CDR1 GTSNPN, CDR2 SVGIG (reference sequence). The CDR3 has 12 amino acids. V lost 2 bases, J lost 8 bases, and 13 bases lay in between. CDR3 amino acids: CAWSPQDWKQYF. CDR3 nucleotide sequence: TGTGCCTGGAGTCCACAGGACTGGAAGCAGTACTTC.

This clone has just a few counts. This chain joins TRBV19 and TRBJ1-6, with a tentative D call TRBD1 (5 bases). The germline CDR1 and CDR2 sequences are LNHDA and SQIVND (reference sequence). This CDR3 is 13 amino acids long. The V end lost 5 bases, the J end lost 11 bases, and 13 bases lay between the germline ends. The CDR3 loop is CASSASGTTPLHF. The CDR3 region has the DNA TGTGCCAGTAGTGCCTCAGGGACGACACCCCTCCACTTT.

The chain joins TRBV19 to TRBJ2-7; 11 bases align to TRBD2. Germline V CDR1 and CDR2: LNHDA, SQIVND (reference sequence). V shed 6 bases, J shed 7 bases, and the junction held 11 bases outside the gene matches. The CDR3 runs 15 residues. The CDR3 spells CASSPGLADLGEQYF. CDR3 coding DNA: TGTGCCAGTAGCCCGGGACTAGCGGACCTAGGTGAGCAGTACTTC.

The genes are TRBV4-1 and TRBJ2-1; possibly TRBD2 for D (5 bases). CDR1 is MGHRA and CDR2 is YSYEKL in the germline V gene. This CDR3 has 14 amino acids. Trimming took off 3 bases at V and 8 bases at J, with 14 bases between the two ends. In nucleotides, the CDR3 is TGCGCCAGCAGCCACATCGGGGTCTTCGATGAGCAGTTCTTC. It translates to CASSHIGVFDEQFF.

A single count supports this clone. V gene TRBV30 combines with J gene TRBJ2-5, with 10 bases aligning to TRBD1. The CDR3 is 14 amino acids. The V and J ends lost 4 bases and 5 bases, in that order; junction bases with no gene match: 7. CDR1 and CDR2 (germline): GTSNPN, SVGIG (reference sequence). The CDR3 DNA reads TGTGCCTGGACCCAGACAGGGGGCTTTGAGACCCAGTACTTC. It yields the protein CAWTQTGGFETQYF.

The gene calls are TRBV7-9 and TRBJ2-3; D is uncertain. Trimming took 5 bases from V and 10 from J, leaving 13 bases between them. The CDR3 runs 12 residues. Germline-derived CDR1 and CDR2 are SEHNR and FQNEAQ (reference sequence). In nucleotides, the CDR3 is TGTGCCAGCAGCCAAACCGACACCTCGCAGTATTTT. Translation gives CASSQTDTSQYF.

This clone was seen just once. This rearrangement joins TRBV9 to TRBJ2-3; 7 positions agree with TRBD2. J was trimmed by 3 bases and V by 3 bases; bases with no gene match: 10. The CDR3 runs 16 residues. The V gene's germline CDR1 is SGDLS and CDR2 YYNGEE. The CDR3 protein is CASSAGSGDETDTQYF. The CDR3 region has the DNA TGTGCCAGCAGCGCGGGGAGCGGGGATGAGACAGATACGCAGTATTTT.

This rearrangement joins TRBV19 to TRBJ1-3, with no clear D. The CDR3 is 15 amino acids. Trimming took off 6 bases at V and 2 bases at J, with 14 bases between the two ends. Germline values: CDR1 LNHDA, CDR2 SQIVND (reference sequence). This CDR3 reads CASSDLSGPGNTIYF. CDR3 bases: TGTGCCAGTAGCGATCTAAGTGGACCTGGAAACACCATATATTTT.